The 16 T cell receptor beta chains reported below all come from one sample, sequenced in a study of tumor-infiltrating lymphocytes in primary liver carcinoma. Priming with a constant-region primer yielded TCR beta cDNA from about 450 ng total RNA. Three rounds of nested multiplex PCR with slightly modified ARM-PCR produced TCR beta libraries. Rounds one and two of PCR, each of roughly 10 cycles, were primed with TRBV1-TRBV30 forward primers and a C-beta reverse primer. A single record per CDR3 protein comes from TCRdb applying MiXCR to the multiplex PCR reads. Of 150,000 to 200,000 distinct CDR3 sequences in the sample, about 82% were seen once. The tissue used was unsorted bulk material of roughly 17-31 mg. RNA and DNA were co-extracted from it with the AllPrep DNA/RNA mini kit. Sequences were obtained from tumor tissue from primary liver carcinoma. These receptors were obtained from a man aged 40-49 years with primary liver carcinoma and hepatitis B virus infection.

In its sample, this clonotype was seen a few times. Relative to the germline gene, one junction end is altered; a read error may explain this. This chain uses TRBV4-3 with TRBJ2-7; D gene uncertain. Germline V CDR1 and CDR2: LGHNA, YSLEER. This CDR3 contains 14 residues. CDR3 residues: CARSHLGGAGEQYF. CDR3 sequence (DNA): TGTGCCAGGAGCCACCTGGGCGGAGCAGGCGAGCAGTACTTC.

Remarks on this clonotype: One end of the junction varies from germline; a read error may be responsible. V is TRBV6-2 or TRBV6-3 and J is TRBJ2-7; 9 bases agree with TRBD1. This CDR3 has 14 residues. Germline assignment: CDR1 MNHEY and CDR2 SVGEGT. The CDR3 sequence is CVSSLWDRAHEQYF. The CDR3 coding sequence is TGTGTCAGCAGCCTCTGGGACAGGGCCCATGAGCAGTACTTC.

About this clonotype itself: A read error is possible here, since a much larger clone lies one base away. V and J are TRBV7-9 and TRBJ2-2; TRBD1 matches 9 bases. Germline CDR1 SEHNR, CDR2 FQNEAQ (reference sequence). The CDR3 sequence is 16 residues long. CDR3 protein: CASSPRQGDNNGELFF. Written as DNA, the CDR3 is TGTGCCAGCAGCCCCAGACAGGGGGATAACAACGGGGAGCTGTTTTTT.

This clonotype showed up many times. CDR3 bases: TGTGCCAGCAGCCGAGACTTACTAGCGGGGAGCTCCTACGAGCAGTACTTC. Amino acids: CASSRDLLAGSSYEQYF. The V call is TRBV14, the J call TRBJ2-7; 10 nucleotides line up with TRBD2. The CDR3 is 17 residues long. Germline CDR1 and CDR2: SGHDN and FVKESK. After removal of 4 bases from V and 0 bases from J, the junction contained 9 bases not matched to a gene.

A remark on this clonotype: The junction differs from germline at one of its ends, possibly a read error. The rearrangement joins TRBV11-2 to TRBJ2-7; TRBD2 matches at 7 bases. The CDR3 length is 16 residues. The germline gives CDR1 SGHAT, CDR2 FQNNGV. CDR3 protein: CASSFRTSGVSYEQYF. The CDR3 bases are TGTGCCAGCAGCTTCCGGACAAGCGGGGTCTCCTACGAACAGTACTTC.

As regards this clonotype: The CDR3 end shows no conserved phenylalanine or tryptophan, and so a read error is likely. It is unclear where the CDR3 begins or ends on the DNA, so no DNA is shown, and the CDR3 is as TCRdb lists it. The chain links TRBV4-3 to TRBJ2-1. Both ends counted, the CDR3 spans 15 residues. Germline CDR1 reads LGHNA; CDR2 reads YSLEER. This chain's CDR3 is CASSQDFGSYNEHFI.

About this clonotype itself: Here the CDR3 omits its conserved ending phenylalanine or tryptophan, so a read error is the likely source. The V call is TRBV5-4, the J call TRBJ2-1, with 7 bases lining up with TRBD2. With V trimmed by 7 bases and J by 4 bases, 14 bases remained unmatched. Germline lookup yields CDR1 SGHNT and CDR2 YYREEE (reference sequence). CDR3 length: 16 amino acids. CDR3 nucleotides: TGTGCCAGCGCCATGGCGAGCGGGAAGGGTTACAATGAGCAGTTCCTC. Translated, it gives CASAMASGKGYNEQFL.

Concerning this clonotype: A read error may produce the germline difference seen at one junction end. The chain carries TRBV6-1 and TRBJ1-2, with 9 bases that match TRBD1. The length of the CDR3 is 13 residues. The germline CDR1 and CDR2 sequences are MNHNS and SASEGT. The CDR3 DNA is TGTGCCAGCATAGGACAGGGGATTTATGCCTACACCTTC. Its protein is CASIGQGIYAYTF.

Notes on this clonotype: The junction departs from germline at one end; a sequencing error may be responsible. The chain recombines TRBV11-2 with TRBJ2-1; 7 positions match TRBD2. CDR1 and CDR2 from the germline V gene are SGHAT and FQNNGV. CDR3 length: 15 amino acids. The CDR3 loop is CVSTIGGSPYNEQFF. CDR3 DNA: TGTGTCAGCACAATCGGCGGGAGCCCCTACAATGAGCAGTTCTTC.

CDR3 region: CASSFLERLGGDTQYF. In nucleotides, the CDR3 is TGTGCCAGCAGCTTCCTAGAACGGCTTGGCGGAGATACGCAGTATTTT. The chain combines TRBV6-2 or TRBV6-3 with TRBJ2-3; D remains ambiguous. Germline CDR1 reads MNHEY; CDR2 reads SVGEGT. V was shortened by 6 bases and J by 5 bases, with 21 bases between the two germline ends. The CDR3 spans 16 residues.

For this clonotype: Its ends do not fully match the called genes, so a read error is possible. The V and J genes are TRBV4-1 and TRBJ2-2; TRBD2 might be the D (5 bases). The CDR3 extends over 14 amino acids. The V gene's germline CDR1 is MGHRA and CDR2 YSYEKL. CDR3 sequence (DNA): TGCGCCAGCAGTCCAGCAGAGGAACACCGGGGAGCTGTTTTT. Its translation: CASSPAEEHRGAVF.

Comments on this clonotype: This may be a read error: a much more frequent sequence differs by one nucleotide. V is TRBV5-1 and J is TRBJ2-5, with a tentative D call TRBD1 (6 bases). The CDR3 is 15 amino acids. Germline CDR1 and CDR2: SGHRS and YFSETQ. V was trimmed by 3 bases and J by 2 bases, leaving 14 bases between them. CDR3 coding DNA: TGCGCCAGCAGCTCGCACAGGGTTGGGCAAGAGACCCAGTACTTC. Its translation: CASSSHRVGQETQYF.

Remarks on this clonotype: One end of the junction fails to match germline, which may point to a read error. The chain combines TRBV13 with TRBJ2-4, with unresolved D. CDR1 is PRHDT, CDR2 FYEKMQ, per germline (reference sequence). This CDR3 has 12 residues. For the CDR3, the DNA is TGTACCAGCGACAAGGACAAAAACATTCAGTACTTC. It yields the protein CTSDKDKNIQYF.

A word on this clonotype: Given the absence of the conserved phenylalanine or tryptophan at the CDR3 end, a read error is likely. CDR3 nucleotide sequence: TGTGCCAGCATACTAGCGGGAGGGACCTACGAGCAGTACTTG. As protein: CASILAGGTYEQYL. The chain is built from TRBV6-2 or TRBV6-3 and TRBJ2-7; 13 bases agree with TRBD2. Germline V gives CDR1 MNHEY, CDR2 SVGEGT. Losses at the gene ends were 7 bases for V and 2 bases for J; bases not matched to a gene: 2. The CDR3 sequence is 14 residues long.

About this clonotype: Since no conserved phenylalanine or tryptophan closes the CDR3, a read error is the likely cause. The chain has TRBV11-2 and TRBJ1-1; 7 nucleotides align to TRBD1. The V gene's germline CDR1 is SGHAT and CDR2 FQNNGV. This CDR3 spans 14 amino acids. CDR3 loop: CVSSWGTVNTEAFI. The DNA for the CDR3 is TGTGTCAGCAGCTGGGGGACAGTGAACACTGAAGCTTTCATT.

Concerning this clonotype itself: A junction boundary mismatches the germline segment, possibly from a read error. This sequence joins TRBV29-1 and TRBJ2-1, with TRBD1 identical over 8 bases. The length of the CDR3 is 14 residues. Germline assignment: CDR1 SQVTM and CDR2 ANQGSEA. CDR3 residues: CSVEVMQGASEHFF. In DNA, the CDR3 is TGCAGCGTTGAAGTGATGCAGGGGGCAAGTGAGCATTTCTTC.